Listed here are 25 T cell receptor beta chains from one sample, sequenced in a study of OX40 agonist ivuxolimab in advanced cancers. Here immunoSEQ multiplex PCR was the method, and the copy in TCRdb shows in-frame clones only, minus some. The table lists tens of thousands of clones, about 86% of them singletons. The sequenced sample was CD4+ or CD8+ T cells sorted from blood, obtained in a trial of the OX40 agonist ivuxolimab. The receptors were gathered from an adult with an advanced solid tumor such as melanoma, head and neck, liver or kidney cancer.

The chain employs TRBV7-8 and TRBJ2-3; no reliable D call. Trimming left V 0 bases short and J 6 bases short, with 10 bases between. Germline CDR1 SGHVS, CDR2 FQNEAQ. The CDR3 has 14 amino acids. The CDR3 protein is CASSLARPSDTQYF. The CDR3 DNA reads as TGTGCCAGCAGCTTAGCGAGACCCTCCGATACGCAGTATTTT.

In DNA, the CDR3 is TGTGCCAGCAGCTTGGGGGGAGCGGGGACAGATACGCAGTATTTT. Protein: CASSLGGAGTDTQYF. The chain couples TRBV5-4 to TRBJ2-3, with 7 bases that match TRBD2. Trimming cost V 0 bases and J 3 bases; bases outside gene matches: 4. The CDR3 length is 15 residues. The germline V gene has CDR1 SGHNT and CDR2 YYREEE (reference sequence).

This clone occurred once. The V call is TRBV9, the J call TRBJ2-1, with TRBD1 matching over 10 bases. The ends lost 8 bases at V and 5 bases at J; junction bases unmatched: 7. CDR1 is SGDLS, CDR2 YYNGEE, per germline. This CDR3 contains 14 residues. Here the CDR3 reads CASTDRGLNNEQFF. Written as DNA, the CDR3 is TGTGCCAGTACAGACAGGGGGCTAAACAATGAGCAGTTCTTC.

The chain is built from TRBV9 and TRBJ2-2; TRBD2 agrees at 7 bases. J lost 7 bases, V lost 0 bases, and 12 bases had no gene match. CDR3 length: 17 amino acids. Germline V gives CDR1 SGDLS, CDR2 YYNGEE. In DNA form, the CDR3 reads TGTGCCAGCAGCGTAGAAGGCTGGGGGGGAGTTTACGGGGAGCTGTTTTTT. Encoded protein: CASSVEGWGGVYGELFF.

This chain joins TRBV30 and TRBJ2-7, with no clear D. CDR3 size: 11 residues. Trimming left V 3 bases short and J 5 bases short, with 8 bases between. Germline loops: CDR1 GTSNPN, CDR2 SVGIG (reference sequence). The CDR3 loop reads CAWRSFHEQYF. The CDR3 coding sequence is TGTGCCTGGAGGTCTTTCCACGAGCAGTACTTC.

This sequence joins TRBV7-9 and TRBJ2-4, with a weak D call TRBD1 (5 bases). This CDR3 spans 17 amino acids. Germline CDR1 is SEHNR and CDR2 is FQNEAQ (reference sequence). V dropped 5 bases and J dropped 0 bases, with 17 bases sitting between them. CDR3 residues: CASSNKWGGEAKNIQYF. DNA of the CDR3: TGTGCCAGCAGCAACAAATGGGGCGGTGAAGCCAAAAACATTCAGTACTTC. The variable domain in full, with the rest retrieved from reference TRBV7-9 and TRBJ2-4, is DTGVSQNPRHKITKRGQNVTFRCDPISEHNRLYWYRQTLGQGPEFLTYFQNEAQLEKSRLLSDRFSAERPKGSFSTLEIQRTEQGDSAMYLCASSNKWGGEAKNIQYFGAGTRLSVL.

This chain connects TRBV28 to TRBJ2-5; D gene uncertain. Germline CDR1 and CDR2: MDHEN and SYDVKM. The CDR3 has 12 amino acids. Trimming took off 8 bases at V and 2 bases at J, with 9 bases between the two ends. The DNA for the CDR3 is TGTGCCAGCGGACGAAAACAAGAGACCCAGTACTTC. This encodes CASGRKQETQYF.

The CDR3 sequence: CASSVYNSADTQYF. The CDR3, as DNA: TGTGCCAGCAGCGTCTACAATTCAGCAGATACGCAGTATTTT. The V call is TRBV9, the J call TRBJ2-3, with D hard to call. The CDR3 loop spans 14 amino acids. V lost 2 bases to trimming and J lost 4 bases, with 11 bases between them. CDR1 and CDR2 (germline): SGDLS, YYNGEE. The full variable domain, rest sourced from reference TRBV9 and TRBJ2-3, is DSGVTQTPKHLITATGQRVTLRCSPRSGDLSVYWYQQSLDQGLQFLIQYYNGEERAKGNILERFSAQQFPDLHSELNLSSLELGDSALYFCASSVYNSADTQYFGPGTRLTVL.

The chain carries TRBV30 and TRBJ1-6; 8 nucleotides match TRBD1. CDR3 length: 13 amino acids. From germline, CDR1 is GTSNPN and CDR2 SVGIG (reference sequence). The V gene end was trimmed by 4 bases and the J gene end by 9 bases; junction bases not matched to a gene: 5. This chain's CDR3 is CAWKGQVLSPLHF. The CDR3 nucleotides are TGTGCCTGGAAGGGACAGGTTCTTTCACCCCTCCACTTT. Using reference TRBV30 and TRBJ1-6 for the parts outside the CDR3, the full variable domain is SQTIHQWPATLVQPVGSPLSLECTVEGTSNPNLYWYRQAAGRGLQLLFYSVGIGQISSEVPQNLSASRPQDRQFILSSKKLLLSDSGFYLCAWKGQVLSPLHFGNGTRLTVT.

V gene TRBV6-1 combines with J gene TRBJ1-1; perhaps TRBD1 as D (5 bases). V gave up 6 bases and J gave up 0 bases, with 14 bases separating them. The CDR3 length is 15 residues. Germline CDR1 is MNHNS and CDR2 is SASEGT. The CDR3 loop is CASRSRGDMNTEAFF. The CDR3 DNA sequence: TGTGCCAGCAGGTCGCGGGGGGATATGAACACTGAAGCTTTCTTT.

The chain employs TRBV10-2 and TRBJ2-2; 10 bases align to TRBD1. CDR1 is WSHSY, CDR2 SAAADI, per germline. This CDR3 comprises 15 residues. The junction had 2 bases not matched to a gene; V was cut back by 3 bases and J by 4 bases. The CDR3 coding sequence is TGCGCCAGCAGTGAAGGGACAGGGGTCACCGGGGAGCTGTTTTTT. Residues: CASSEGTGVTGELFF.

This chain connects TRBV6-5 to TRBJ2-1, with D uncertain. Between the trimmed V and J ends, which lost 6 bases and 9 bases, there was a span of 15 bases. Germline CDR1 reads MNHEY; CDR2 reads SVGAGI. This CDR3 is 13 amino acids long. CDR3 in amino acids: CASRYDAGSEQFF. CDR3 DNA sequence: TGTGCCAGCAGGTACGACGCCGGATCTGAGCAGTTCTTC.

The V call is TRBV28, the J call TRBJ2-2; 10 bases align to TRBD2. V shed 7 bases, J shed 3 bases, and the junction held 11 bases outside the gene matches. The CDR3 is 17 residues long. Per germline, CDR1 MDHEN and CDR2 SYDVKM. The DNA for the CDR3 is TGTGCCAGCACTCGACTTTTCGGACTAGCGGACACCGGGGAGCTGTTTTTT. Translation gives CASTRLFGLADTGELFF.

V is TRBV5-4 and J is TRBJ1-2, with D possibly matching TRBD1 (5 bases). There are 15 residues in the CDR3. CDR1 and CDR2 from the germline V gene are SGHNT and YYREEE (reference sequence). V was pared by 0 bases and J by 2 bases, with 11 bases between. DNA of the CDR3: TGTGCCAGCAGCTTGGGCGACAAGGGGAACTATGGCTACACCTTC. Amino acids: CASSLGDKGNYGYTF. Filled out from reference TRBV5-4 and TRBJ1-2, the complete variable domain reads ETGVTQSPTHLIKTRGQQVTLRCSSQSGHNTVSWYQQALGQGPQFIFQYYREEENGRGNFPPRFSGLQFPNYSSELNVNALELDDSALYLCASSLGDKGNYGYTFGSGTRLTVV.

The chain carries TRBV7-2 and TRBJ2-7; the D gene is possibly TRBD2 (6 bases). The germline gives CDR1 SGHTA, CDR2 FQGNSA. The CDR3 is 14 amino acids. V gave up 5 bases and J gave up 7 bases, with 18 bases separating them. The CDR3: CASSVSSGSREQYF. The DNA of the CDR3 is TGTGCCAGCAGCGTAAGTAGCGGTTCAAGGGAGCAGTACTTC.

V and J are TRBV19 and TRBJ2-5; no reliable D call. CDR3 size: 14 residues. V dropped 3 bases and J dropped 2 bases, with 10 bases sitting between them. The germline V gene encodes CDR1 LNHDA and CDR2 SQIVND (reference sequence). CDR3 nucleotides: TGTGCCAGTAGTATCCGGACGGCGCAAGAGACCCAGTACTTC. Its protein product is CASSIRTAQETQYF.

This rearrangement joins TRBV10-3 to TRBJ1-1; no definite D call. The germline gives CDR1 ENHRY, CDR2 SYGVKD. Trimming removed 0 bases at V and 1 base at J, with 9 bases between. The CDR3 covers 15 residues. CDR3 amino acids: CAISESVVENTEAFF. The CDR3 DNA reads TGTGCCATCAGTGAGTCGGTCGTGGAGAACACTGAAGCTTTCTTT.

CDR3 amino acids: CASSDGTAGRGTQYF. CDR3 sequence (DNA): TGCGCCAGCAGTGATGGTACAGCGGGACGCGGTACCCAGTACTTC. V gene TRBV10-1 combines with J gene TRBJ2-5; 7 nucleotides align to TRBD2. Per the germline V gene, CDR1 is WNHNN and CDR2 is SYGVQD (reference sequence). The CDR3 totals 15 residues. V trimming: 3 bases; J trimming: 8 bases; junction bases outside the gene matches: 12.

The rearrangement uses TRBV4-3 and TRBJ2-3; 7 positions agree with TRBD2. J was trimmed by 2 bases and V by 5 bases; bases with no gene match: 1. There are 13 residues in the CDR3. Germline V gene lookup returns CDR1 LGHNA and CDR2 YSLEER. The CDR3 bases are TGCGCCAGCAGCGCGGGGGTCACAGATACGCAGTATTTT. Translated: CASSAGVTDTQYF.

This clone appeared a few times. The rearrangement joins TRBV19 to TRBJ1-5; the D gene is possibly TRBD1 (6 bases). Trimming stripped 9 bases from V and 0 bases from J, with 15 bases between. Germline CDR1 reads LNHDA; CDR2 reads SQIVND (reference sequence). This CDR3 has 15 amino acids. CDR3 residues: CASIPTGYSNQPQHF. CDR3 coding DNA: TGTGCCAGCATTCCGACAGGATATAGCAATCAGCCCCAGCATTTT.

The rearrangement joins TRBV7-2 to TRBJ2-5; 7 bases match TRBD1. The length of the CDR3 is 15 residues. V trimming: 3 bases; J trimming: 3 bases; junction bases outside the gene matches: 7. Per germline, CDR1 SGHTA and CDR2 FQGNSA. CDR3 coding DNA: TGTGCCAGCAGCTTGGTAGGACAGGCCGAAGAGACCCAGTACTTC. Translated, it gives CASSLVGQAEETQYF. The complete variable domain, with remaining parts taken from reference TRBV7-2 and TRBJ2-5, reads GAGVSQSPSNKVTEKGKDVELRCDPISGHTALYWYRQSLGQGLEFLIYFQGNSAPDKSGLPSDRFSAERTGGSVSTLTIQRTQQEDSAVYLCASSLVGQAEETQYFGPGTRLLVL.

The chain recombines TRBV6-1 with TRBJ2-7; a weak D match, TRBD1 (6 bases). CDR1 is MNHNS and CDR2 is SASEGT in the germline V gene. With 4 bases removed from V and 6 bases from J, the gap between germline ends came to 16 bases. The CDR3 runs 14 residues. The CDR3 DNA follows: TGTGCCAGCAGTGTGGGGTGGGGGCTCGGCGAGCAGTACTTC. The encoded protein is CASSVGWGLGEQYF.

The chain is built from TRBV6-5 and TRBJ2-7; 11 positions agree with TRBD2. Germline V gene sequence: CDR1 MNHEY, CDR2 SVGAGI. This CDR3 has 15 amino acids. After removal of 5 bases from V and 1 base from J, the junction contained 4 bases not matched to a gene. The CDR3 sequence: CASSPGTSGSYEQYF. CDR3 in DNA: TGTGCCAGCAGTCCCGGGACTAGCGGATCCTACGAGCAGTACTTC.

The chain employs TRBV5-1 and TRBJ2-1; TRBD2 matches 9 bases. This CDR3 contains 18 residues. From germline, CDR1 is SGHRS and CDR2 YFSETQ. The junction had 16 bases not matched to a gene; V was cut back by 6 bases and J by 3 bases. This chain's CDR3 is CASNTNPPAGGIYNEQFF. The CDR3 DNA follows: TGCGCCAGCAACACAAACCCCCCGGCGGGAGGGATCTACAATGAGCAGTTCTTC.

The chain combines TRBV10-3 with TRBJ1-1; D not certain. The CDR3 is made up of 14 amino acids. Germline V gene lookup returns CDR1 ENHRY and CDR2 SYGVKD. V was shortened by 0 bases and J by 4 bases, with 9 bases between the two germline ends. CDR3 region: CAISESGEGTEAFF. The CDR3 nucleotides are TGTGCCATCAGTGAGTCCGGGGAGGGCACTGAAGCTTTCTTT.